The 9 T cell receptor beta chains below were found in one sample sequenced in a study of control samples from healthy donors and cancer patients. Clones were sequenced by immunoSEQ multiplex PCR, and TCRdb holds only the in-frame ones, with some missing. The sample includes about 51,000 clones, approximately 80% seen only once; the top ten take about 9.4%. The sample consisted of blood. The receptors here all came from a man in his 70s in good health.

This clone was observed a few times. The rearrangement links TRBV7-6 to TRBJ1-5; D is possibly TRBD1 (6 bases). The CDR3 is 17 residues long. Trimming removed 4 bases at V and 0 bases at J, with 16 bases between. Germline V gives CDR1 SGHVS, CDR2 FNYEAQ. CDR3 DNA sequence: TGTGCCAGCAGCTCAGATTCGGACAGAAATAGCAATCAGCCCCAGCATTTT. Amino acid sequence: CASSSDSDRNSNQPQHF.

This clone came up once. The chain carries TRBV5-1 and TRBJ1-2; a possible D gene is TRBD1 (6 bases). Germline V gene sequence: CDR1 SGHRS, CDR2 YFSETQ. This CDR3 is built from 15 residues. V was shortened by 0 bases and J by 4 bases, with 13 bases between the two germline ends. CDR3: CASSLEYTGPYGYTF. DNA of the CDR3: TGCGCCAGCAGCTTGGAGTACACAGGGCCCTATGGCTACACCTTC.

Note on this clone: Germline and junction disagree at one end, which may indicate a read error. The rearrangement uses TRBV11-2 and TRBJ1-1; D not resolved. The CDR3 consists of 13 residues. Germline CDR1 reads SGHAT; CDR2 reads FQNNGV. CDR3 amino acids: CASSLAVGDETFF. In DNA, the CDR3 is TGTGCCAGCAGCTTAGCGGTCGGGGATGAAACTTTCTTT.

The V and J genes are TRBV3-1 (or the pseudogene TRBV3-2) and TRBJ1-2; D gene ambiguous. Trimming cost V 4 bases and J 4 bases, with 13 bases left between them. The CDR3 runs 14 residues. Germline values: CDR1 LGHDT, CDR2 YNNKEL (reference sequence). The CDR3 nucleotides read TGTGCCAGCAGCCCAGACATGAAGCGCTATGGCTACACCTTC. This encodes CASSPDMKRYGYTF.

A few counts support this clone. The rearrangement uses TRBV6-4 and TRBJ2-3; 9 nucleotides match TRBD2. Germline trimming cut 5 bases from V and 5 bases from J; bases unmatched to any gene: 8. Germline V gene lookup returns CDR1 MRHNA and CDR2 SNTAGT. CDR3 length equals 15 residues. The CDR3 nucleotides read TGTGCCAGCAGTCCCTTAGCGGGAGAAGTAGATACGCAGTATTTT. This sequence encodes CASSPLAGEVDTQYF.

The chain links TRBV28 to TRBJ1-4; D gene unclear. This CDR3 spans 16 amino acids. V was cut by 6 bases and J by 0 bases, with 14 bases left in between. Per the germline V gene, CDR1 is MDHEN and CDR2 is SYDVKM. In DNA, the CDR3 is TGTGCCAGCAGCCCGGTGGAGCCTCCAACTAATGAAAAACTGTTTTTT. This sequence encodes CASSPVEPPTNEKLFF.

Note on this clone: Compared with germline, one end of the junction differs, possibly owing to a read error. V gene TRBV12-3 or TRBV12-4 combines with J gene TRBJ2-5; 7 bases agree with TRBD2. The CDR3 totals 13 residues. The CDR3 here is CASSLAVGETQYF. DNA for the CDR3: TGTGCCAGCAGTCTAGCGGTAGGAGAGACCCAGTACTTC.

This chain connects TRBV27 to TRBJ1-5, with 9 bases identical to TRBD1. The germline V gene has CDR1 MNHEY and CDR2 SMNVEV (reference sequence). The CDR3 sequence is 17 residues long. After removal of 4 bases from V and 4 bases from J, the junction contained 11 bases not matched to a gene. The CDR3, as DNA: TGTGCCAGCAGTTCGTTACAGGGGGCGAGGGGAAATCAGCCCCAGCATTTT. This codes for CASSSLQGARGNQPQHF.

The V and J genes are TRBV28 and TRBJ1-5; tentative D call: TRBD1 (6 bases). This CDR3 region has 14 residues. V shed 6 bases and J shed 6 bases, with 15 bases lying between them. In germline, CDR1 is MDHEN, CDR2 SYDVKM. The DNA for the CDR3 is TGTGCCAGCAGCCTTAGGGGGGGGTTTCAGCCCCAGCATTTT. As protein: CASSLRGGFQPQHF.